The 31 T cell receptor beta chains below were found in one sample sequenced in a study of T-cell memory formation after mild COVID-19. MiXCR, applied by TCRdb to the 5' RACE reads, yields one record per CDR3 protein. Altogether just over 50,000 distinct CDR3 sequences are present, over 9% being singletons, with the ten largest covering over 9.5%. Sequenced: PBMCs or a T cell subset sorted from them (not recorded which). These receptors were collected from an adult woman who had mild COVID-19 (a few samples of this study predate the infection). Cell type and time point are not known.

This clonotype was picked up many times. CDR3 DNA: TGCGCCAGCAGCCCGCAGGGAGGAGAGACCCAGTACTTC. Translated, it gives CASSPQGGETQYF. The V and J genes are TRBV5-1 and TRBJ2-5, with D maybe TRBD2 (6 bases). Germline V gene sequence: CDR1 SGHRS, CDR2 YFSETQ. This CDR3 comprises 13 residues. V lost 4 bases, J lost 4 bases, and 11 bases lay in between.

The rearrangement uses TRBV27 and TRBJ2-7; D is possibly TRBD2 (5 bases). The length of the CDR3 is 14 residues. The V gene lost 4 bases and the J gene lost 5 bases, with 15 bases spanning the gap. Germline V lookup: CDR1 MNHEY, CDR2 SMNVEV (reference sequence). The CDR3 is CASSSPRDGNEQYF. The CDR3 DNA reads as TGTGCCAGCAGTTCCCCCCGGGATGGGAACGAGCAGTACTTC.

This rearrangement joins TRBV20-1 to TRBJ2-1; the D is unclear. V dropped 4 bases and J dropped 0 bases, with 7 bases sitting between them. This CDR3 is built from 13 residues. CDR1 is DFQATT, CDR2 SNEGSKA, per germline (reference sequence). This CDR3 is CSAIGSSYNEQFF. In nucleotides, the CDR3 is TGCAGTGCTATAGGTAGCTCCTACAATGAGCAGTTCTTC.

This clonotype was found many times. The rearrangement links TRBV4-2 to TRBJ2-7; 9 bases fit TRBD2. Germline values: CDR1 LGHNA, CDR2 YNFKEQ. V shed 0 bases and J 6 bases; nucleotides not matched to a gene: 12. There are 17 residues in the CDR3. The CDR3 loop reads CASSQDVGGRALGEQYF. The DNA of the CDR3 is TGTGCCAGCAGCCAAGATGTCGGCGGGAGGGCCTTAGGCGAGCAGTACTTC.

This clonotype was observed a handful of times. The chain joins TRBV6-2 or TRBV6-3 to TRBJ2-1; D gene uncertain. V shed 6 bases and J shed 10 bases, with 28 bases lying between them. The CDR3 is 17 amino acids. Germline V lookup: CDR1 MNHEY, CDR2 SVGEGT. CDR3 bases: TGTGCCAGCAGCTCCCTCCAAGTCGCACTCTCCCTTGGCGAGCAGTTCTTC. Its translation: CASSSLQVALSLGEQFF.

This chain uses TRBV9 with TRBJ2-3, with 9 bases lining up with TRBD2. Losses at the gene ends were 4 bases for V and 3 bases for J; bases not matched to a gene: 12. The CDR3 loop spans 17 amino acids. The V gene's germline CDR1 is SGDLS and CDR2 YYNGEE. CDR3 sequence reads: CASSPEGGGAWTDTQYF. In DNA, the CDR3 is TGTGCCAGCAGCCCGGAGGGCGGGGGGGCGTGGACAGATACGCAGTATTTT.

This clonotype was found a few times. For the CDR3, the DNA is TGTGCCAGCAGTGAACCGGGCAGGGGGGGCACTGAAGCTTTCTTT. Translating gives CASSEPGRGGTEAFF. The V call is TRBV6-1, the J call TRBJ1-1; 7 bases agree with TRBD1. Trimming removed 2 bases from V and 4 bases from J; junction bases left unmatched: 7. This CDR3 has 15 residues. Germline V lookup: CDR1 MNHNS, CDR2 SASEGT.

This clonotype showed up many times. CDR3 DNA sequence: TGCAGCGTTGCGCCGGGAGGGTTGTATGGAGAGACCCAGTACTTC. It encodes CSVAPGGLYGETQYF. The chain couples TRBV29-1 to TRBJ2-5; 8 nucleotides match TRBD2. Germline trimming cut 4 bases from V and 4 bases from J; bases unmatched to any gene: 11. Per germline, CDR1 SQVTM and CDR2 ANQGSEA. CDR3 length: 15 residues. The complete variable domain, with remaining parts taken from reference TRBV29-1 and TRBJ2-5, reads SAVISQKPSRDICQRGTSLTIQCQVDSQVTMMFWYRQQPGQSLTLIATANQGSEATYESGFVIDKFPISRPNLTFSTLTVSNMSPEDSSIYLCSVAPGGLYGETQYFGPGTRLLVL.

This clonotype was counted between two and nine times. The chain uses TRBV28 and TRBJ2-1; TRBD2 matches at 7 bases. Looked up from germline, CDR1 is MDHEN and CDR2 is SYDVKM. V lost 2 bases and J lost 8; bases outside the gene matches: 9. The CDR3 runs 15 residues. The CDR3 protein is CASSLTGGTSDEQFF. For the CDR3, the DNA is TGTGCCAGCAGTTTAACGGGGGGTACGTCGGATGAGCAGTTCTTC.

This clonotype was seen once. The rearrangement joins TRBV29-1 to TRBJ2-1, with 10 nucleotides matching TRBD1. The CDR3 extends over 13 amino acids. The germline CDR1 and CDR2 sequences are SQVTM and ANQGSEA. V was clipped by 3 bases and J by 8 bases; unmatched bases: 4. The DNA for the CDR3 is TGCAGCGTTGAGGACAGGGGGTTTTATGAGCAGTTCTTC. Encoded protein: CSVEDRGFYEQFF.

CDR3 protein: CASRRTAGQETQYF. The CDR3 bases are TGTGCCAGCAGGAGGACAGCAGGTCAAGAGACCCAGTACTTC. This sequence joins TRBV2 and TRBJ2-5, with D possibly being TRBD1 (6 bases). This CDR3 spans 14 amino acids. The V gene's germline CDR1 is SNHLY and CDR2 FYNNEI. V was cut by 6 bases and J by 2 bases, with 13 bases left in between.

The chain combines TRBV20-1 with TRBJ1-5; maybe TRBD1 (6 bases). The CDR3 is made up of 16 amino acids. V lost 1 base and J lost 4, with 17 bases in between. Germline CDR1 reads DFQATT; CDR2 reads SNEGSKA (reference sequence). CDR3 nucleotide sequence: TGCAGTGCTAGAGTGGGAAACAGGGTTCTGAATCAGCCCCAGCATTTT. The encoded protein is CSARVGNRVLNQPQHF.

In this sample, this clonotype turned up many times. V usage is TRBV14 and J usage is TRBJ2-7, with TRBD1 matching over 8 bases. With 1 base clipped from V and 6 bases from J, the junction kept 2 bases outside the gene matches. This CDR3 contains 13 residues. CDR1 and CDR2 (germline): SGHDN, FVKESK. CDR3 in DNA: TGTGCCAGCAGCCAAGGGACAGGGCGCGAGCAGTACTTC. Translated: CASSQGTGREQYF.

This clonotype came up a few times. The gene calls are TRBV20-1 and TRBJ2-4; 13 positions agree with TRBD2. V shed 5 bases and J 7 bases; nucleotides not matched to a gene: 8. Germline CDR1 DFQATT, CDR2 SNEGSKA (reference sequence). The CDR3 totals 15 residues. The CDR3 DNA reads TGCAGTGCTGACCGACTAGCGGGGGGCCGGAACATTCAGTACTTC. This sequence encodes CSADRLAGGRNIQYF.

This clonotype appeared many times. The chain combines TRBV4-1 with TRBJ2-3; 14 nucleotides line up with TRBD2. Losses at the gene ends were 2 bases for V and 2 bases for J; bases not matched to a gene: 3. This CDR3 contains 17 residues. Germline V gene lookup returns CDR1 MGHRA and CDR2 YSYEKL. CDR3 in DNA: TGCGCCAGCAGCCAATCGGGACTAGCGGGGGTCACAGATACGCAGTATTTT. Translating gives CASSQSGLAGVTDTQYF.

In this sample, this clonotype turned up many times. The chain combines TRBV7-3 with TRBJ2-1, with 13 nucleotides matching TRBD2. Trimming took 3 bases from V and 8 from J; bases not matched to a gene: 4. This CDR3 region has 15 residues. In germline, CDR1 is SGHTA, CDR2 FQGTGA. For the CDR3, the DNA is TGTGCCAGCAGCTTGTGGACTAGCGGGAGCGATGAGCAGTTCTTC. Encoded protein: CASSLWTSGSDEQFF.

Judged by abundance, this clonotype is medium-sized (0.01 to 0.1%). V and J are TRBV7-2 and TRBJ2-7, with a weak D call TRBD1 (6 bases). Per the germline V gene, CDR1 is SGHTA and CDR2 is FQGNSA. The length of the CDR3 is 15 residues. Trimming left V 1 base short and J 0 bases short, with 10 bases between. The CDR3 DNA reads TGTGCCAGCAGCTTAGACAGGGTTACCTCCTACGAGCAGTACTTC. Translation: CASSLDRVTSYEQYF.

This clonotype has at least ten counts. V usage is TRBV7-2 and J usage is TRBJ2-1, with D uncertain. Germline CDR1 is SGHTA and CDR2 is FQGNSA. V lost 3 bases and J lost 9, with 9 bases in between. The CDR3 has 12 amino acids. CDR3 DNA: TGTGCCAGCAGCTTCCTTTTAGCTGAGCAGTTCTTC. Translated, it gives CASSFLLAEQFF.

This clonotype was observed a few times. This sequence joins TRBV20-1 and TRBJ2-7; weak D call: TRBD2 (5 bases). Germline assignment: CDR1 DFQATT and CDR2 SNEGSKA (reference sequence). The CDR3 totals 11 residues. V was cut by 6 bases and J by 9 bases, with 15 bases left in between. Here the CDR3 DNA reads TGCAGTGCCGGAGGTACCGCAGGGCAGTACTTC. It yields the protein CSAGGTAGQYF.

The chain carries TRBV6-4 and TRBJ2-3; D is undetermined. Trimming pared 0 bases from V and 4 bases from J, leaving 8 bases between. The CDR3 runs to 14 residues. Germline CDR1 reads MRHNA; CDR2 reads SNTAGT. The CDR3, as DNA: TGTGCCAGCAGTGACTCGAGGCAGCCAGATACGCAGTATTTT. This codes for CASSDSRQPDTQYF.

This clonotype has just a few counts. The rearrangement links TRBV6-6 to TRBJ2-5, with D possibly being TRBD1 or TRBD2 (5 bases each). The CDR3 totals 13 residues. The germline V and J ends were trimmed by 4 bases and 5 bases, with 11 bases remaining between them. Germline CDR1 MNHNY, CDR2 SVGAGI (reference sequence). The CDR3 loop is CASSWDPRETQYF. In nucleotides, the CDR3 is TGTGCCAGCAGTTGGGACCCCCGGGAGACCCAGTACTTC.

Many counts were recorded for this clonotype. The CDR3 is CASSLSGGLETQYF. The CDR3 coding sequence is TGTGCCAGCAGTTTATCAGGGGGCCTGGAGACCCAGTACTTC. V and J are TRBV12-3 or TRBV12-4 and TRBJ2-5; 8 bases fit TRBD1. The CDR3 extends over 14 amino acids. V shed 2 bases, J shed 5 bases, and the junction held 4 bases outside the gene matches.

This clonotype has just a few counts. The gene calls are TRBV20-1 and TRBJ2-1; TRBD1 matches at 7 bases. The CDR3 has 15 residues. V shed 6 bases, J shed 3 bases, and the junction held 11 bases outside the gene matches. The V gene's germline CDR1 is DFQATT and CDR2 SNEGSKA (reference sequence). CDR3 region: CSASPGDRNYNEQFF. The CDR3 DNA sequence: TGCAGTGCCTCTCCCGGGGACAGAAACTACAATGAGCAGTTCTTC.

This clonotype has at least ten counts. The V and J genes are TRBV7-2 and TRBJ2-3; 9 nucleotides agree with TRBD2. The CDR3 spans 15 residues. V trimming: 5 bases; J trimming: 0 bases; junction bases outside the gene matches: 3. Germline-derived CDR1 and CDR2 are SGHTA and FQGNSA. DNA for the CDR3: TGTGCCAGCAGCCGACTAGCGGTCAGCACAGATACGCAGTATTTT. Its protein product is CASSRLAVSTDTQYF.

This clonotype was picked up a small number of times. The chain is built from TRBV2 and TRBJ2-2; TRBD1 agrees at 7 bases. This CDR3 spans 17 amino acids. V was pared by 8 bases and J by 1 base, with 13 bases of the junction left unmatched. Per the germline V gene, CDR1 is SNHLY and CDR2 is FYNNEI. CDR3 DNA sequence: TGTGCCAGCCAAATGACAGGGAGAGGCTTGAACACCGGGGAGCTGTTTTTT. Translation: CASQMTGRGLNTGELFF.

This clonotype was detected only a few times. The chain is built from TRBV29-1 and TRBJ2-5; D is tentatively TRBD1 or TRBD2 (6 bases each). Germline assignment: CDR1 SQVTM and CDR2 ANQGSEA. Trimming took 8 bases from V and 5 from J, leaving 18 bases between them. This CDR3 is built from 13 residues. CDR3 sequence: CSIDQGGRETQYF. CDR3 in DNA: TGCAGCATCGATCAAGGGGGGCGCGAGACCCAGTACTTC.

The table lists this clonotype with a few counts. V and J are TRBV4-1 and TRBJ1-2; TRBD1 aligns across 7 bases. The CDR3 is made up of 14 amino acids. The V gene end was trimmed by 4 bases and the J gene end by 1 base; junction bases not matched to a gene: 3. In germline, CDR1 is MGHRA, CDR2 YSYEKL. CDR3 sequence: CASSLTGINYGYTF. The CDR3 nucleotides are TGCGCCAGCAGCCTGACAGGGATTAACTATGGCTACACCTTC.

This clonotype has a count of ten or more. The CDR3, as DNA: TGCAGCGTGGGAGCGGGAGGCGGCATTTATGAGCAGTTCTTC. As protein: CSVGAGGGIYEQFF. The J gene is TRBJ2-1, the V gene TRBV29-1; 9 bases agree with TRBD2. This CDR3 is built from 14 residues. Losses at the gene ends were 6 bases for V and 8 bases for J; bases not matched to a gene: 11. The germline gives CDR1 SQVTM, CDR2 ANQGSEA.

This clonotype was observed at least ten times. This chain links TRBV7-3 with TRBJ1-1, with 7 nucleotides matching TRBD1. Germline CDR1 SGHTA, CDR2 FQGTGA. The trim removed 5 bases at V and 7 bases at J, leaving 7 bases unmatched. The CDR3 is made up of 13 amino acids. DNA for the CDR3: TGTGCCAGCAGCCCCGGACAGGTTCATGAAGCTTTCTTT. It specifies CASSPGQVHEAFF.

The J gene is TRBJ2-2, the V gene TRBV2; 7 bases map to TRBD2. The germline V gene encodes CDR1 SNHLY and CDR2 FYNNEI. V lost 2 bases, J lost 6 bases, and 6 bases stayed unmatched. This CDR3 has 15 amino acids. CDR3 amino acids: CASSETTSISGELFF. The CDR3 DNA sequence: TGTGCCAGCAGTGAAACGACTAGCATATCCGGGGAGCTGTTTTTT.

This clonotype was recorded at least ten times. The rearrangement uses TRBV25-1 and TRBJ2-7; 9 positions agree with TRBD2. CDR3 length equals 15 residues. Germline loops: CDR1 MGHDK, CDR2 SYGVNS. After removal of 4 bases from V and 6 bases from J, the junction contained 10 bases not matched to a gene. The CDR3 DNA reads TGTGCCAGCAGTGGACGAGGGACTAGCCACATCGAGCAGTACTTC. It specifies CASSGRGTSHIEQYF.